The T cell receptor beta chain under discussion was sequenced for a study of tumor and adjacent non-tumor tissue in lung cancer. Study background: There were some 11 adenocarcinoma, 2 squamous cell carcinoma and 1 small cell lung cancer cases. Aged about 30 to 76 years, patients included 10 men and about 5 women with stage I to III disease.

The template was RNA from unsorted bulk tissue. More than 3 cm separated this lung sample from the edge of the tumor. Per germline, CDR1 MNHNY and CDR2 SVGAGI (reference sequence). The CDR3 loop spans 14 amino acids. Details on this clonotype: Its antigen is not known. The junction does not match germline at one end; this may be a read error.

TCRbeta libraries were built with three rounds of nested PCR, modified from ARM-PCR. MiXCR, run by TCRdb on the multiplex PCR reads, gives a single entry per CDR3 protein. Of approximately 90,000 distinct CDR3 sequences in the sample, approximately 73% were seen once. Whole-study findings and limits: Compared with tumor, normal lung showed significantly lower TCR diversity.

Material for sequencing was distant non-tumor lung tissue. The chain carries TRBV6-6 and TRBJ2-5; tentative D call: TRBD1 (6 bases). This TCR derives from a woman in her forties or fifties with non-small cell lung cancer. This CDR3 is CTSSDSDSQETQHF. CDR3 DNA: TGTACCAGCAGCGACTCGGACAGTCAAGAGACCCAGCACTTC.